This T cell receptor beta chain was sequenced for a study of blood T cell repertoires in COVID-19. Study-level information: Sources were T cells, B-cell-depleted T cells, or PBMCs; the material itself was cDNA or gDNA.

Symptom resolution, clearance, or two negative PCRs marked the recovered donors of Cohort 3. The table came from immunoSEQ multiplex PCR; TCRdb's copy has only in-frame clones and leaves some out. This table has 350,000 or so clones, more than 75% appearing once. Germline CDR1 SGHDN, CDR2 FVKESK. V was trimmed by 1 base and J by 3 bases, leaving 13 bases between them. The CDR3 is 15 residues long. Sequencing was performed on PBMCs or T cells enriched from blood (not recorded which). The V and J genes are TRBV14 and TRBJ2-7, with D perhaps TRBD1 (6 bases). The TCR sequence derives from a woman in her twenties or thirties who had recovered from COVID-19. CDR3: CASSQAPDRIYEQYF. The CDR3, as DNA: TGTGCCAGCAGCCAAGCACCGGACAGAATCTACGAGCAGTACTTC.